The next 16 T cell receptor beta chains were all read from a single sample in a study of cytomegalovirus exposure and HLA in healthy donors. Both 60 Vbeta primers and 13 Jbeta primers went into the PCR. Repertoires were generated with immunoSEQ multiplex PCR, while TCRdb's copy carries only in-frame clones and drops some. The sample yields under 80,000 clones, 68% seen once. Material: PBMCs. These receptors originate from a woman aged 25 to 39 in good health and CMV-seronegative.

The chain links TRBV18 to TRBJ1-5; 7 bases map to TRBD1. This CDR3 region has 15 residues. The germline V gene has CDR1 KGHSH and CDR2 LQKENI. Trimming took 6 bases from V and 6 from J; bases not matched to a gene: 11. The CDR3 is CASSPTGARGQPQHF. The CDR3, as DNA: TGTGCCAGCTCTCCAACAGGGGCGCGAGGTCAGCCCCAGCATTTT.

V gene TRBV6-6 combines with J gene TRBJ2-3; the D gene is possibly TRBD1 (5 bases). This CDR3 spans 15 amino acids. Germline values: CDR1 MNHNY, CDR2 SVGAGI (reference sequence). V gave up 8 bases and J gave up 4 bases, with 19 bases separating them. CDR3 sequence: CASRRSRVLSDTQYF. The CDR3 region has the DNA TGTGCCAGCCGACGAAGCAGGGTCCTCTCAGATACGCAGTATTTT.

Of note for this clone: Other nucleotide sequences from this sample produce the same CDR3. The chain couples TRBV6-5 to TRBJ2-2; TRBD2 agrees at 7 bases. The germline gives CDR1 MNHEY, CDR2 SVGAGI. This CDR3 comprises 15 residues. The J segment lost 0 bases and the V segment lost 6 bases, leaving 4 bases of the junction unmatched. The CDR3, as DNA: TGTGCCAGCAGCCCCGCGGGGGCGAACACCGGGGAGCTGTTTTTT. It codes for CASSPAGANTGELFF.

This clone has a handful of counts. The chain has TRBV5-6 and TRBJ2-7; TRBD2 is a possible D gene (6 bases). Germline V gene data show CDR1 as SGHDT and CDR2 as YYEEEE. V gave up 3 bases and J gave up 3 bases, with 7 bases separating them. This CDR3 contains 12 residues. CDR3 amino acids: CASSSGSYEQYF. Here the CDR3 DNA reads TGTGCCAGCAGCTCCGGGAGCTACGAGCAGTACTTC.

This clone was seen a handful of times. The genes are TRBV6-5 and TRBJ2-2; 9 positions match TRBD1. The CDR3 is 16 residues long. J lost 3 bases, V lost 3 bases, and 5 bases had no gene match. CDR1 is MNHEY and CDR2 is SVGAGI in the germline V gene. CDR3: CASSYSGQGHTGELFF. CDR3 sequence (DNA): TGTGCCAGCAGTTATTCGGGACAGGGTCACACCGGGGAGCTGTTTTTT.

This clone turned up a few times. The chain couples TRBV6-6 to TRBJ2-7; possible D gene TRBD2, 6 bases. Trimming pared 5 bases from V and 6 bases from J, leaving 14 bases between. The CDR3 has 13 residues. CDR1 and CDR2 (germline): MNHNY, SVGAGI (reference sequence). CDR3 in amino acids: CASSRGEGGEQYF. CDR3 nucleotides: TGTGCCAGCAGTAGAGGAGAGGGAGGCGAGCAGTACTTC.

V is TRBV5-4 and J is TRBJ2-3, with 7 bases matching TRBD2. This CDR3 is built from 14 residues. Germline loops: CDR1 SGHNT, CDR2 YYREEE (reference sequence). V trimming: 2 bases; J trimming: 7 bases; junction bases outside the gene matches: 7. CDR3: CASSFSAGTYTQYF. The CDR3 DNA reads TGTGCCAGCAGCTTTTCAGCGGGAACTTATACGCAGTATTTT.

V gene TRBV29-1 combines with J gene TRBJ2-3; 8 bases agree with TRBD1. V was clipped by 4 bases and J by 4 bases; unmatched bases: 7. Germline V gene data show CDR1 as SQVTM and CDR2 as ANQGSEA. The CDR3 extends over 14 amino acids. CDR3 DNA sequence: TGCAGCGTTGGCCGGGACAGGTCTTCAGATACGCAGTATTTT. Translating gives CSVGRDRSSDTQYF.

The chain carries TRBV5-4 and TRBJ1-2; 7 bases align to TRBD1. The CDR3 length is 13 residues. With V trimmed by 3 bases and J by 8 bases, 7 bases remained unmatched. Germline V gene sequence: CDR1 SGHNT, CDR2 YYREEE (reference sequence). The chain's CDR3 is CASSSPDREGYTF. The CDR3 DNA reads as TGTGCCAGCAGCTCCCCCGACAGGGAGGGCTACACCTTC.

A note on this clone: Just one base apart from a much larger clone, this may be a read error. This sample also contains other DNA sequences that code for the same CDR3. The V and J genes are TRBV7-2 and TRBJ2-3, with TRBD1 as a possible D gene (6 bases). There are 16 residues in the CDR3. V lost 5 bases, J lost 2 bases, and 17 bases lay in between. CDR1 is SGHTA, CDR2 FQGNSA, per germline. CDR3 sequence reads: CASSTRGGRITDTQYF. CDR3 in DNA: TGTGCCAGCAGCACCCGTGGGGGCCGAATCACAGATACGCAGTATTTT.

This clone came up once. The chain couples TRBV28 to TRBJ2-5; TRBD2 is a possible D gene (6 bases). CDR1 MDHEN and CDR2 SYDVKM come from the germline V gene. The CDR3 has 14 amino acids. Trimming removed 3 bases at V and 0 bases at J, with 8 bases between. CDR3 in DNA: TGTGCCAGCAGTTTCGCGGGGAACCAAGAGACCCAGTACTTC. Its protein is CASSFAGNQETQYF.

V usage is TRBV19 and J usage is TRBJ2-2; TRBD2 matches 7 bases. The germline V gene encodes CDR1 LNHDA and CDR2 SQIVND (reference sequence). This CDR3 has 11 amino acids. Trimming took 10 bases from V and 6 from J; bases not matched to a gene: 2. DNA for the CDR3: TGTGCCACGGGGAGGGCCGGGGAGCTGTTTTTT. The encoded protein is CATGRAGELFF.

This clone has just a few counts. The rearrangement uses TRBV5-1 and TRBJ1-1, with D possibly TRBD1 on 6 matching bases. CDR3 length equals 14 residues. V was shortened by 5 bases and J by 2 bases, with 13 bases between the two germline ends. Germline CDR1 SGHRS, CDR2 YFSETQ. The CDR3 is CASSEWTDNTEAFF. CDR3 nucleotide sequence: TGCGCCAGCAGTGAATGGACAGACAACACTGAAGCTTTCTTT. The whole variable domain, remainder taken from reference TRBV5-1 and TRBJ1-1, is KAGVTQTPRYLIKTRGQQVTLSCSPISGHRSVSWYQQTPGQGLQFLFEYFSETQRNKGNFPGRFSGRQFSNSRSEMNVSTLELGDSALYLCASSEWTDNTEAFFGQGTRLTVV.

The chain links TRBV6-6 to TRBJ1-1, with TRBD1 matching 8 bases. The length of the CDR3 is 14 residues. J was trimmed by 1 base and V by 6 bases; bases with no gene match: 4. The germline V gene has CDR1 MNHNY and CDR2 SVGAGI (reference sequence). This CDR3 reads CASRRQGQNTEAFF. CDR3 sequence (DNA): TGTGCCAGCAGGCGACAGGGGCAGAACACTGAAGCTTTCTTT.

The rearrangement links TRBV7-2 to TRBJ1-2; 8 nucleotides agree with TRBD1. This CDR3 has 13 residues. Looked up from germline, CDR1 is SGHTA and CDR2 is FQGNSA. With V trimmed by 5 bases and J by 8 bases, 7 bases remained unmatched. CDR3 DNA: TGTGCCAGCAGCCCGGACAGGGCTACCGGCTACACCTTC. It specifies CASSPDRATGYTF.

CDR3 residues: CATEQGMNSPLHF. DNA of the CDR3: TGTGCCACCGAACAGGGGATGAATTCACCCCTCCACTTT. The chain recombines TRBV10-3 with TRBJ1-6, with 7 bases that match TRBD1. CDR1 and CDR2 from the germline V gene are ENHRY and SYGVKD. Unmatched junction bases numbered 7, after V lost 10 bases and J lost 7 bases. This CDR3 contains 13 residues.